Reported below is one T cell receptor (beta chain). This clone's antigen is unknown. It has no much larger one-base neighbor in the sample; base qualities were not kept. The library came from the immunoSEQ multiplex PCR assay. What TCRdb holds here is the immuneACCESS table cut down to in-frame rearrangements. Part of the clones is not present; checked against another copy, under half of the missing clones reflect an unresolved V gene, and the others are unexplained. For this sample the table gives about 110,000 clones, of which approximately 90% were detected only once. Jointly, the top ten make up just under 0.8% of the sample. This sample was included in a study of T cell changes during pregnancy in multiple sclerosis (dated by TCRdb to about 2019). For context, the study as a whole: In women with multiple sclerosis, the researchers looked at how the T cell repertoire shifted as pregnancy progressed.

The germline V gene specifies SGHTA as CDR1 and FQGNSA as CDR2. At the junction V is shortened by 5 bases and J by 1 base; bases outside the gene matches: 6. The CDR3 holds 15 amino acids from the cysteine to the phenylalanine. Only the CDR3 portion is preserved as DNA: 45 bases, with reading frame beginning at the first base. The chain uses TRBV7-2 and TRBJ2-3; the junction holds 7 bases that match TRBD1. The TCR comes from a female donor in good health, enrolled as a control in a pregnancy study. Source: peripheral blood, taken in the third trimester of pregnancy. In nucleotides, the sequence is TGTGCCAGCAGCCCTACAGGGGTACGCACAGATACGCAGTATTTT. Its protein reads: CASSPTGVRTDTQYF.